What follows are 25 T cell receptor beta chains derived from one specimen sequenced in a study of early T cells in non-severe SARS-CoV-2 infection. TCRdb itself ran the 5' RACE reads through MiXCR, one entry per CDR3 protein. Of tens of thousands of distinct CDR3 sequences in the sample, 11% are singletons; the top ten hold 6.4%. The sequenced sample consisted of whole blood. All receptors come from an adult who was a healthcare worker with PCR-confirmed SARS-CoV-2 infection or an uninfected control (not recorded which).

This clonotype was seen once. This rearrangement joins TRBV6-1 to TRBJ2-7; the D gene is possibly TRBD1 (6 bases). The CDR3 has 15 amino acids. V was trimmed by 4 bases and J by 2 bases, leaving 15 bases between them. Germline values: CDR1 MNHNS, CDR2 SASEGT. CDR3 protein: CASSVRDNTAYEQYF. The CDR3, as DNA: TGTGCCAGCAGTGTAAGGGACAATACCGCCTACGAGCAGTACTTC.

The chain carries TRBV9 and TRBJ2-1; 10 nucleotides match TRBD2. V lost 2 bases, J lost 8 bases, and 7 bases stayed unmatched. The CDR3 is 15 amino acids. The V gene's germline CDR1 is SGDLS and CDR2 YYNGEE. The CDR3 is CASSVSSGSSYEQFF. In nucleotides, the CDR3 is TGTGCCAGCAGCGTTTCTAGCGGGAGTTCGTATGAGCAGTTCTTC.

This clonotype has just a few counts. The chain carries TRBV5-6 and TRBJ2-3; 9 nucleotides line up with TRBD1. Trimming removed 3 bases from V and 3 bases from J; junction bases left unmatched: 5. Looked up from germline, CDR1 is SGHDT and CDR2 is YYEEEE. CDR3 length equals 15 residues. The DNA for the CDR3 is TGTGCCAGCAGCTCGGACAGGGGATTAACAGATACGCAGTATTTT. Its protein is CASSSDRGLTDTQYF.

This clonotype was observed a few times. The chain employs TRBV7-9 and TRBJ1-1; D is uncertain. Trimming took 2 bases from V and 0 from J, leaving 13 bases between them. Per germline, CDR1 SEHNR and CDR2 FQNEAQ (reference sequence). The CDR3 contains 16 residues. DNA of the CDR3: TGTGCCAGCAGCTTAATTGCGTCTGGTCTGAACACTGAAGCTTTCTTT. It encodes CASSLIASGLNTEAFF.

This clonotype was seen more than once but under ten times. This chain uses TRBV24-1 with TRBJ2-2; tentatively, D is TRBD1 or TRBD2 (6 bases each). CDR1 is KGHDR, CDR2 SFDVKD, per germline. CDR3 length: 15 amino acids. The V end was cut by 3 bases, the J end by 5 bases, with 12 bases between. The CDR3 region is CATSDHREDTGELFF. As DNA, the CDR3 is TGTGCCACCAGTGATCACAGGGAGGATACCGGGGAGCTGTTTTTT.

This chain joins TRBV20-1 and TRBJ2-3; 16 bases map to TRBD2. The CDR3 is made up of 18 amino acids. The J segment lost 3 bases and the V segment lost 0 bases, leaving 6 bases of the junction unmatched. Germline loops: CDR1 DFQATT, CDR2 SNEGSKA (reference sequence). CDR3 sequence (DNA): TGCAGTGCTAGAGATGAGGGACTAGCGGGGGGGCTAACAGATACGCAGTATTTT. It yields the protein CSARDEGLAGGLTDTQYF.

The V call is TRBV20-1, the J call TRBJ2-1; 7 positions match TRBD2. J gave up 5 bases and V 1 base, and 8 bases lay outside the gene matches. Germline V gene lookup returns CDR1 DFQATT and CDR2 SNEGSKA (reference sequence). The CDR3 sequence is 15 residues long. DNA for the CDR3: TGCAGTGCTAGAGTTGGCGGGAGACTCGACAATGAGCAGTTCTTC. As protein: CSARVGGRLDNEQFF.

The chain's CDR3 is CSAFSGRAYEQYF. As DNA, the CDR3 is TGCAGTGCTTTCAGCGGGAGGGCCTACGAGCAGTACTTC. The chain couples TRBV20-1 to TRBJ2-7; 10 bases agree with TRBD2. Trimming cost V 5 bases and J 2 bases; bases outside gene matches: 3. From germline, CDR1 is DFQATT and CDR2 SNEGSKA (reference sequence). The CDR3 is made up of 13 amino acids.

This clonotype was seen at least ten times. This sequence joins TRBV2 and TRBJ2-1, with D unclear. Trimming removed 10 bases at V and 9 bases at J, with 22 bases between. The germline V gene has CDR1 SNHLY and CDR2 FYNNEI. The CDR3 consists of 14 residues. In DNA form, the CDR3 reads TGTGCCACGGGCGTTGGTAGTTTCCTTAGTGAGCAGTTCTTC. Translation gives CATGVGSFLSEQFF.

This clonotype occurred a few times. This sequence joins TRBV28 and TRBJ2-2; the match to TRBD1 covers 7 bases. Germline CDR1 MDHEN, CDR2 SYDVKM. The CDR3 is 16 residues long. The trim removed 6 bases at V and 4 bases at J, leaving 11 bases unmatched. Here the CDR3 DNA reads TGTGCCAGCAGCCTCTACGCAGGGGGAAGCACCGGGGAGCTGTTTTTT. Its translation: CASSLYAGGSTGELFF.

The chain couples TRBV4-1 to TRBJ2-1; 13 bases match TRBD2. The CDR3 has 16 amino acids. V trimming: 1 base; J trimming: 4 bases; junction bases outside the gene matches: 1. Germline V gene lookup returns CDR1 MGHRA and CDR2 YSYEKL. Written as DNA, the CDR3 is TGCGCCAGCAGCCAAGGGACTAGCGGGAGATACAATGAGCAGTTCTTC. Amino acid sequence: CASSQGTSGRYNEQFF.

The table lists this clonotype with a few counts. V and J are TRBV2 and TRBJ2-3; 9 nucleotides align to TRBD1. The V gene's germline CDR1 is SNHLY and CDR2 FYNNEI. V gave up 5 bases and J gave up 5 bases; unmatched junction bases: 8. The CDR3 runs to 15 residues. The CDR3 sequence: CASSSGTGSGDTQYF. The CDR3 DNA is TGTGCCAGCAGTTCCGGGACAGGGTCTGGAGATACGCAGTATTTT.

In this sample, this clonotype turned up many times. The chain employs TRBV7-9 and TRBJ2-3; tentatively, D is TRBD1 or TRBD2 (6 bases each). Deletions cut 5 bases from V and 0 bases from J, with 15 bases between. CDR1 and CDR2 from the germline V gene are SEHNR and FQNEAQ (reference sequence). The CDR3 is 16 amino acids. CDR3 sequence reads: CASSPGDMASTDTQYF. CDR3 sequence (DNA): TGTGCCAGCAGCCCGGGGGACATGGCTAGCACAGATACGCAGTATTTT. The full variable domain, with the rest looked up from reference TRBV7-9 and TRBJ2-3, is DTGVSQNPRHKITKRGQNVTFRCDPISEHNRLYWYRQTLGQGPEFLTYFQNEAQLEKSRLLSDRFSAERPKGSFSTLEIQRTEQGDSAMYLCASSPGDMASTDTQYFGPGTRLTVL.

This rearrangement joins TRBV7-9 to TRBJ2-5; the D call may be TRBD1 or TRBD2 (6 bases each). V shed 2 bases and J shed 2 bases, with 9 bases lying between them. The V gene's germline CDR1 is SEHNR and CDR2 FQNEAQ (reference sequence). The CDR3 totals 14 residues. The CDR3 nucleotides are TGTGCCAGCAGCTTACAAGGGGGGCAAGAGACCCAGTACTTC. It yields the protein CASSLQGGQETQYF. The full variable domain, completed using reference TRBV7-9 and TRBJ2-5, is DTGVSQNPRHKITKRGQNVTFRCDPISEHNRLYWYRQTLGQGPEFLTYFQNEAQLEKSRLLSDRFSAERPKGSFSTLEIQRTEQGDSAMYLCASSLQGGQETQYFGPGTRLLVL.

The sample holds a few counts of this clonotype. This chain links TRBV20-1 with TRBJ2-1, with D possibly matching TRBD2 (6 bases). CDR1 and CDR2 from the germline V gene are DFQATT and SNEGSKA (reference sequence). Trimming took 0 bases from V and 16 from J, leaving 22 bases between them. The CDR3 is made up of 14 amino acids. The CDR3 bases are TGCAGTGCTAGAGATGCCAGCGGGCCCATCAGCCCATTCTTC. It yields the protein CSARDASGPISPFF.

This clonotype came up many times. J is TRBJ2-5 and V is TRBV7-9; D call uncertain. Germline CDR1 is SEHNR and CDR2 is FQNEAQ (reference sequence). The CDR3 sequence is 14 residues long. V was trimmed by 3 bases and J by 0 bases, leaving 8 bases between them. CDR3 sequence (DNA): TGTGCCAGCAGCTTGATTGGAGACCAAGAGACCCAGTACTTC. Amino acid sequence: CASSLIGDQETQYF. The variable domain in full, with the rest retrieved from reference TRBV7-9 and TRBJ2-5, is DTGVSQNPRHKITKRGQNVTFRCDPISEHNRLYWYRQTLGQGPEFLTYFQNEAQLEKSRLLSDRFSAERPKGSFSTLEIQRTEQGDSAMYLCASSLIGDQETQYFGPGTRLLVL.

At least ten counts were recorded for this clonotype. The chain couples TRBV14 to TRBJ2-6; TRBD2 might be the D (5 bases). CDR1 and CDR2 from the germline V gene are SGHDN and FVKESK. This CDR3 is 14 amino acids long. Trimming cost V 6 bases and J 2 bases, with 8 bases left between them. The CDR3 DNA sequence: TGTGCCAGCAGGGGAGTCCCTGGGGCCAACGTCCTGACTTTC. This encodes CASRGVPGANVLTF.

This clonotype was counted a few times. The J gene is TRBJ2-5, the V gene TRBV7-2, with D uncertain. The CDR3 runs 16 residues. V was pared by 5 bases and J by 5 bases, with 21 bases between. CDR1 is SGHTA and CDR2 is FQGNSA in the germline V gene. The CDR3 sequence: CASSQETFVVQETQYF. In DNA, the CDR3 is TGTGCCAGCAGCCAGGAAACTTTCGTGGTGCAGGAGACCCAGTACTTC.

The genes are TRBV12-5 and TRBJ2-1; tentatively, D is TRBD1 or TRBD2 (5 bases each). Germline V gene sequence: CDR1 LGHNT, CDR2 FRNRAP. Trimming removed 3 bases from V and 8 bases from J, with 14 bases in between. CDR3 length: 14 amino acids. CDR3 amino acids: CASGFRGPGDEQFF. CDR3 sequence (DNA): TGTGCTAGTGGTTTTAGGGGACCTGGGGATGAGCAGTTCTTC.

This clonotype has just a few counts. The chain's CDR3 is CASSFRRATEAFF. CDR3 DNA sequence: TGTGCCAGCAGTTTTCGTCGGGCTACTGAAGCTTTCTTT. The genes are TRBV28 and TRBJ1-1; D gene ambiguous. CDR3 length equals 13 residues. Per the germline V gene, CDR1 is MDHEN and CDR2 is SYDVKM. V shed 3 bases and J shed 5 bases, with 10 bases lying between them.

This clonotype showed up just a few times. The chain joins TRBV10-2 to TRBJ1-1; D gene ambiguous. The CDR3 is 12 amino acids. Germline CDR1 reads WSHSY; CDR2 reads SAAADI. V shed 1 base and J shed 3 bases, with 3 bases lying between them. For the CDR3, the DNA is TGCGCCAGCAGTGAGTGGGACACTGAAGCTTTCTTT. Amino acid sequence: CASSEWDTEAFF.

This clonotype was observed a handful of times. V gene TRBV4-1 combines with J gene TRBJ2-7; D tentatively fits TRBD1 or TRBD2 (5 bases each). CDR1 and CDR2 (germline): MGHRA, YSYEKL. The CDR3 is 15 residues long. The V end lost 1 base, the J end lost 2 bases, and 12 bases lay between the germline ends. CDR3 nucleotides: TGCGCCAGCAGCCAAGGGGACGCCGGCCCCTACGAGCAGTACTTC. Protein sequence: CASSQGDAGPYEQYF.

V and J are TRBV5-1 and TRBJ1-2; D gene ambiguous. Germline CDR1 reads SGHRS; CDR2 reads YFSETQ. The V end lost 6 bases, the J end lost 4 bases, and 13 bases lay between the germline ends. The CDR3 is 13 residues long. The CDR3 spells CASTEAGAYGYTF. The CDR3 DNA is TGCGCCAGCACGGAGGCAGGAGCCTATGGCTACACCTTC.

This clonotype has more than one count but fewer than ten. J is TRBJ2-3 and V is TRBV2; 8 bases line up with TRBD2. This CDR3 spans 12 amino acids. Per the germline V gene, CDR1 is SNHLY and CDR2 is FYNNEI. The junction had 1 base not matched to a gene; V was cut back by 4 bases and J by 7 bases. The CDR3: CASSGTSHTQYF. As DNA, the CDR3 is TGTGCCAGCAGTGGGACTAGCCATACGCAGTATTTT.

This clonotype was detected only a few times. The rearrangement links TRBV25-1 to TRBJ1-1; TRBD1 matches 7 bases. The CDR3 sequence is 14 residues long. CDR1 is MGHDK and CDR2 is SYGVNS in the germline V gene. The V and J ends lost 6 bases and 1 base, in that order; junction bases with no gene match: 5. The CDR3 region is CASRPGTANTEAFF. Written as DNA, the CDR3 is TGTGCCAGCAGACCCGGGACAGCGAACACTGAAGCTTTCTTT.